Shown below are 29 T cell receptor beta chains from a single sample sequenced in a study of CD8+CD57+ T cells in acquired aplastic anemia. Sequenced patients had shown CD8+CD57+ cell expansion by flow cytometry. According to the study, genomic DNA was the template for TCR beta VDJ and CDR3 profiling. TCRdb redid the calling of the reads with MiXCR, one entry per CDR3 protein. The sample carries about 180,000 distinct CDR3 sequences, about half recorded once. Material for sequencing was sorted CD4+, CD8+, or CD8+CD57+ T cells (not recorded which) from PBMCs. Receptors originate from a human donor with aplastic anemia.

In its sample, this clonotype was seen many times. The chain has TRBV15 and TRBJ2-5; D possibly matches TRBD1 or TRBD2 (6 bases each). The CDR3 extends over 18 amino acids. V was cut by 1 base and J by 4 bases, with 22 bases left in between. Germline V lookup: CDR1 LNHNV, CDR2 YYDKDF (reference sequence). CDR3 in amino acids: CATSRAENQRGARETQYF. The CDR3, as DNA: TGTGCCACCAGCAGAGCCGAAAACCAAAGGGGGGCAAGAGAGACCCAGTACTTC.

The gene calls are TRBV11-1 and TRBJ2-5; 11 bases map to TRBD2. Trimming at V came to 5 bases and at J to 7 bases, leaving 9 bases not matched to a gene. Germline loops: CDR1 SGHAT, CDR2 FQDESV (reference sequence). The CDR3 totals 15 residues. In DNA form, the CDR3 reads TGTGCCAGCAGCCCGCTAGCGGGGGGCGGAGGGACCCAGTACTTC. Encoded protein: CASSPLAGGGGTQYF.

The chain combines TRBV11-1 with TRBJ2-1, with no clear D. This CDR3 spans 15 amino acids. CDR1 and CDR2 (germline): SGHAT, FQDESV (reference sequence). With 2 bases removed from V and 4 bases from J, the gap between germline ends came to 12 bases. The DNA for the CDR3 is TGTGCCAGCAGCTTAAGTCGCCCTATTTACAATGAGCAGTTCTTC. Residues: CASSLSRPIYNEQFF.

Note on this clonotype: A much bigger clone sits one base away, suggesting this may be a read error. J is TRBJ1-1 and V is TRBV6-2 or TRBV6-3, with D maybe TRBD1 (5 bases). The CDR3 runs to 12 residues. Per the germline V gene, CDR1 is MNHEY and CDR2 is SVGEGT. The CDR3 is CVSSSPDRLAFF. The CDR3 bases are TGTGTCAGCAGTAGCCCCGACAGATTAGCTTTCTTT.

This clonotype has at least ten counts. The chain carries TRBV3-1 and TRBJ2-2; D is unresolved. This CDR3 region has 11 residues. Germline V gives CDR1 LGHDT, CDR2 YNNKEL (reference sequence). V lost 1 base and J 7 bases, leaving 1 base between the germline ends. The CDR3 sequence is CASSQGGELFF. CDR3 DNA sequence: TGTGCCAGCAGCCAAGGCGGGGAGCTGTTTTTT. Full variable domain (remainder filled in from reference TRBV3-1 and TRBJ2-2): DTAVSQTPKYLVTQMGNDKSIKCEQNLGHDTMYWYKQDSKKFLKIMFSYNNKELIINETVPNRFSPKSPDKAHLNLHINSLELGDSAVYFCASSQGGELFFGEGSRLTVL.

The V and J genes are TRBV7-2 and TRBJ2-7; 10 bases fit TRBD2. The CDR3 consists of 13 residues. J lost 6 bases, V lost 5 bases, and 4 bases had no gene match. Per the germline V gene, CDR1 is SGHTA and CDR2 is FQGNSA. Here the CDR3 reads CASSPGLASEQYF. The CDR3 coding sequence is TGTGCCAGCAGCCCGGGACTAGCGAGCGAGCAGTACTTC.

This clonotype came up a few times. The V and J genes are TRBV15 and TRBJ1-2, with D perhaps matching TRBD1 (5 bases). The germline V and J ends were trimmed by 4 bases and 6 bases, with 15 bases remaining between them. Per the germline V gene, CDR1 is LNHNV and CDR2 is YYDKDF (reference sequence). This CDR3 is built from 14 residues. The chain's CDR3 is CATSIRGAYHGYTF. The CDR3 DNA sequence: TGTGCCACCAGCATTAGGGGCGCGTATCATGGCTACACCTTC. The full variable domain, in which reference TRBV15 and TRBJ1-2 provide the parts outside the CDR3, is DAMVIQNPRYQVTQFGKPVTLSCSQTLNHNVMYWYQQKSSQAPKLLFHYYDKDFNNEADTPDNFQSRRPNTSFCFLDIRSPGLGDTAMYLCATSIRGAYHGYTFGSGTRLTVV.

The rearrangement links TRBV24-1 to TRBJ2-5, with D unclear. V dropped 6 bases and J dropped 5 bases, with 12 bases sitting between them. Germline V gives CDR1 KGHDR, CDR2 SFDVKD. The CDR3 has 13 residues. CDR3 in DNA: TGTGCCACCAGTACCCCGGTAGGGGAGACCCAGTACTTC. As protein: CATSTPVGETQYF.

This clonotype was observed many times. The chain is built from TRBV19 and TRBJ1-5, with a tentative D call TRBD1 (5 bases). CDR3 length equals 19 residues. The ends were cut back, 3 bases at V and 0 bases at J, with 21 bases in the middle. Germline V gene sequence: CDR1 LNHDA, CDR2 SQIVND (reference sequence). In DNA, the CDR3 is TGTGCCAGTAGTATGGGGATAGGGGTCTCCCTTAATAGCAATCAGCCCCAGCATTTT. Its protein is CASSMGIGVSLNSNQPQHF. Full variable domain (outside the CDR3, taken from reference TRBV19 and TRBJ1-5): DGGITQSPKYLFRKEGQNVTLSCEQNLNHDAMYWYRQDPGQGLRLIYYSQIVNDFQKGDIAEGYSVSREKKESFPLTVTSAQKNPTAFYLCASSMGIGVSLNSNQPQHFGDGTRLSIL.

This clonotype was detected many times. The V and J genes are TRBV2 and TRBJ2-4; tentatively, D is TRBD2 (5 bases). The CDR3 is 13 residues long. Trimming took off 4 bases at V and 6 bases at J, with 10 bases between the two ends. Germline V lookup: CDR1 SNHLY, CDR2 FYNNEI. This CDR3 is CASSVGEGNIQYF. The CDR3 coding sequence is TGTGCCAGCAGTGTAGGAGAGGGAAACATTCAGTACTTC.

The chain joins TRBV3-1 to TRBJ1-6, with 10 bases that match TRBD1. The germline V gene encodes CDR1 LGHDT and CDR2 YNNKEL (reference sequence). The ends lost 6 bases at V and 8 bases at J; junction bases unmatched: 4. The CDR3 loop spans 14 amino acids. DNA for the CDR3: TGTGCCAGCAGACGACAGGGGGCGGATTCACCCCTCCACTTT. Residues: CASRRQGADSPLHF.

CDR3 in DNA: TGCGCGGGCTTATTTCTAGCCAGGGCTAGCACCGGGGAGCTGTTTTTT. Encoded protein: CAGLFLARASTGELFF. The chain joins TRBV5-1 to TRBJ2-2; D may be TRBD1 or TRBD2 (5 bases each). The CDR3 has 16 amino acids. Germline V gene sequence: CDR1 SGHRS, CDR2 YFSETQ.

The chain recombines TRBV2 with TRBJ1-2, with TRBD1 matching 7 bases. V gave up 1 base and J gave up 5 bases; unmatched junction bases: 4. Per germline, CDR1 SNHLY and CDR2 FYNNEI. The CDR3 has 14 amino acids. This CDR3 is CASSEGGTVYGYTF. DNA for the CDR3: TGTGCCAGCAGTGAAGGGGGGACAGTTTATGGCTACACCTTC.

Relative to its sample, this clonotype is medium-sized. V is TRBV10-3 and J is TRBJ1-6, with 9 bases lining up with TRBD1. CDR1 and CDR2 from the germline V gene are ENHRY and SYGVKD. The CDR3 runs 14 residues. Unmatched junction bases numbered 3, after V lost 3 bases and J lost 9 bases. As DNA, the CDR3 is TGTGCCATCAGTGAAGGGACAGGGATTTCACCCCTCCACTTT. Its translation: CAISEGTGISPLHF.

In its sample, this clonotype was seen a few times. The gene calls are TRBV10-3 and TRBJ1-1; the D gene is possibly TRBD1 (6 bases). The germline CDR1 and CDR2 sequences are ENHRY and SYGVKD. CDR3 length: 17 amino acids. V lost 4 bases, J lost 0 bases, and 18 bases lay in between. This chain's CDR3 is CAISGGQDRPMNTEAFF. CDR3 nucleotides: TGTGCCATCAGTGGGGGCCAGGACAGACCCATGAACACTGAAGCTTTCTTT.

This clonotype was counted once. This chain links TRBV2 with TRBJ2-1; D perhaps matches TRBD1 (5 bases). This CDR3 region has 12 residues. Germline CDR1 SNHLY, CDR2 FYNNEI. The germline V and J ends were trimmed by 7 bases and 11 bases, with 15 bases remaining between them. CDR3 nucleotide sequence: TGTGCCAGCACGGACACCCGTGATAAGCAGTTCTTC. Amino acids: CASTDTRDKQFF.

V and J are TRBV15 and TRBJ2-5, with 9 nucleotides matching TRBD1. The germline gives CDR1 LNHNV, CDR2 YYDKDF (reference sequence). The CDR3 extends over 16 amino acids. J gave up 9 bases and V 0 bases, and 11 bases lay outside the gene matches. CDR3 DNA sequence: TGTGCCACCAGCAGAGATGACAGGGGGATCAATCAGCCCCAGTACTTC. It encodes CATSRDDRGINQPQYF.

This clonotype was counted ten times or more. V is TRBV2 and J is TRBJ2-3; possibly TRBD2 for D (7 bases). CDR3 length equals 15 residues. CDR1 SNHLY and CDR2 FYNNEI come from the germline V gene. V lost 6 bases to trimming and J lost 8 bases, with 21 bases between them. CDR3 nucleotide sequence: TGTGCCAGCAGAAGGACACAGGGAGGGGGGGGTACGCAGTATTTT. Protein sequence: CASRRTQGGGGTQYF.

In this sample, this clonotype turned up many times. This sequence joins TRBV5-5 and TRBJ2-7; 8 bases are shared with TRBD1. The CDR3 covers 15 residues. V was pared by 0 bases and J by 0 bases, with 2 bases of the junction left unmatched. Germline V CDR1 and CDR2: SGHKS, YYEKEE (reference sequence). This CDR3 is CASSLGGQVSYEQYF. As DNA, the CDR3 is TGTGCCAGCAGCTTGGGGGGACAGGTCTCCTACGAGCAGTACTTC.

In DNA, the CDR3 is TGTGCCACCAGTGCGGGGTTGGACACTGAAGCTTTCTTT. It specifies CATSAGLDTEAFF. The chain links TRBV24-1 to TRBJ1-1; no firm D call. V lost 5 bases and J 3 bases, leaving 9 bases between the germline ends. The CDR3 is 13 residues long. The germline V gene has CDR1 KGHDR and CDR2 SFDVKD.

This clonotype occurred many times. The chain recombines TRBV19 with TRBJ1-6; 8 nucleotides match TRBD1. The CDR3 totals 14 residues. Per germline, CDR1 LNHDA and CDR2 SQIVND (reference sequence). The V and J ends lost 5 bases and 7 bases, in that order; junction bases with no gene match: 4. The CDR3 loop reads CASSSGGANSPLHF. The DNA for the CDR3 is TGTGCCAGTAGTTCAGGGGGCGCGAATTCACCCCTCCACTTT.

The rearrangement uses TRBV10-3 and TRBJ2-7, with a possible D match to TRBD2 (6 bases). This CDR3 spans 12 amino acids. The germline gives CDR1 ENHRY, CDR2 SYGVKD. Trimming shortened V by 9 bases and J by 2 bases, and 11 bases separated the two germline ends. CDR3 DNA: TGTGCCATTGGGGGAGGTCCCTACGAGCAGTACTTC. Translated: CAIGGGPYEQYF.

The gene calls are TRBV10-1 and TRBJ2-7, with D tentatively TRBD2 (6 bases). Trimming removed 5 bases from V and 1 base from J, with 12 bases in between. CDR1 WNHNN and CDR2 SYGVQD come from the germline V gene (reference sequence). The CDR3 contains 14 residues. Here the CDR3 reads CASSNGGASYEQYF. The CDR3, as DNA: TGCGCCAGCAGTAATGGCGGGGCATCCTACGAGCAGTACTTC.

This clonotype was observed a handful of times. J is TRBJ2-2 and V is TRBV29-1; the D is unclear. The CDR3 consists of 10 residues. Per germline, CDR1 SQVTM and CDR2 ANQGSEA. Trimming stripped 5 bases from V and 5 bases from J, with 3 bases between. Written as DNA, the CDR3 is TGCAGCGTTTATACCGGGGAGCTGTTTTTT. Translating it yields CSVYTGELFF.

This clonotype was observed at least ten times. This sequence joins TRBV9 and TRBJ2-3; D gene ambiguous. Germline loops: CDR1 SGDLS, CDR2 YYNGEE. Trimming removed 4 bases at V and 4 bases at J, with 13 bases between. This CDR3 contains 14 residues. The DNA of the CDR3 is TGTGCCAGCAGCCCGGAAGTTTTTGCAGATACGCAGTATTTT. This gives the protein CASSPEVFADTQYF.

The chain links TRBV7-3 to TRBJ2-7; maybe TRBD1 (5 bases). Germline V CDR1 and CDR2: SGHTA, FQGTGA. Trimming stripped 3 bases from V and 9 bases from J, with 15 bases between. The CDR3 runs to 13 residues. CDR3 loop: CASSLDNFRGQYF. The CDR3 region has the DNA TGTGCCAGCAGCTTGGACAATTTCCGAGGGCAGTACTTC.

The sample holds many counts of this clonotype. V and J are TRBV5-1 and TRBJ1-4; 7 nucleotides match TRBD1. Germline V gives CDR1 SGHRS, CDR2 YFSETQ. CDR3 length equals 14 residues. Trimming removed 4 bases from V and 2 bases from J; junction bases left unmatched: 2. The CDR3 coding sequence is TGCGCCAGCAGCGCGACAGGGACTAATGAAAAACTGTTTTTT. Translating it yields CASSATGTNEKLFF.

This clonotype was found once. The J gene is TRBJ2-2, the V gene TRBV10-3, with D perhaps matching TRBD1 (6 bases). Germline assignment: CDR1 ENHRY and CDR2 SYGVKD. The length of the CDR3 is 16 residues. Trimming took off 1 base at V and 0 bases at J, with 9 bases between the two ends. The CDR3 here is CAISEYRTANTGELFF. CDR3 bases: TGTGCCATCAGTGAGTATAGGACAGCGAACACCGGGGAGCTGTTTTTT.

CDR3: CASSPSGLAGGETQYF. The CDR3 DNA is TGTGCCAGCAGCCCGTCAGGACTAGCGGGAGGAGAGACCCAGTACTTC. The chain uses TRBV9 and TRBJ2-5; 14 nucleotides line up with TRBD2. Per the germline V gene, CDR1 is SGDLS and CDR2 is YYNGEE. CDR3 size: 16 residues. With 4 bases clipped from V and 4 bases from J, the junction kept 6 bases outside the gene matches.